The 13 T cell receptor beta chains below come from one sample, sequenced in a study of T cell clonality in common variable immunodeficiency. General study findings and limits: In common variable immunodeficiency, TCR beta chains reportedly carried fewer deletions and N-nucleotide insertions.

The antigens for these receptors are not known. TCRdb's table, derived via immunoSEQ multiplex PCR, lists solely in-frame clones and lacks some. The sample contains over 15,000 clones, none occurring once; approximately 14% lies in the top ten. The sequencing input was peripheral blood mononuclear cells. The receptors here all came from a human donor with common variable immunodeficiency.

This clone was seen at least ten times. The read stops 3 residues short of the end of the CDR3; the missing end is completed from the germline J gene. This chain connects TRBV5-1 to TRBJ1-1; TRBD1 matches at 11 bases. Germline loops: CDR1 SGHRS, CDR2 YFSETQ. This CDR3 contains 13 residues. The DNA read from the CDR3 is TGCGCCAGCAGCCCGGGACAGGGGGAAGTA. Translating gives CASSPGQGEV. The complete CDR3 protein is CASSPGQGEVAFF.

In regard to this clone: From the germline J gene comes the end of the CDR3, since the read stops 3 residues before it. The chain has TRBV6-2 or TRBV6-3 and TRBJ2-7, with 8 bases matching TRBD2. V shed 2 bases, J shed 3 bases, and the junction held 3 bases outside the gene matches. Germline V CDR1 and CDR2: MNHEY, SVGEGT. There are 14 residues in the CDR3. CDR3 DNA, as far as it was read: TGTGCCAGCAGTTACGCGGGAGGAAACTACGAG. The encoded protein is CASSYAGGNYE. In full, the CDR3 reads CASSYAGGNYEQYF.

This clone was seen a handful of times. Read data end 3 residues before the CDR3 end; the end is taken from the germline J gene. The rearrangement joins TRBV18 to TRBJ1-4; a weak D match, TRBD1 (6 bases). Germline V gives CDR1 KGHSH, CDR2 LQKENI. The V end lost 4 bases, the J end lost 5 bases, and 8 bases lay between the germline ends. This CDR3 spans 13 amino acids. Here the CDR3 reads CASSLGQNEKLFF. CDR3 DNA, as far as it was read: TGTGCCAGCTCACTCGGACAGAATGAAAAA. Looking up the rest from reference TRBV18 and TRBJ1-4 gives the full variable domain: NAGVMQNPRHLVRRRGQEARLRCSPMKGHSHVYWYRQLPEEGLKFMVYLQKENIIDESGMPKERFSAEFPKEGPSILRIQQVVRGDSAAYFCASSLGQNEKLFFGSGTQLSVL.

This clone has just a few counts. The read terminates 3 residues ahead of where the CDR3 ends, so the germline J gene completes it. The gene calls are TRBV7-9 and TRBJ2-5; TRBD1 matches 7 bases. V was pared by 4 bases and J by 5 bases, with 7 bases of the junction left unmatched. Germline CDR1 reads SEHNR; CDR2 reads FQNEAQ (reference sequence). The CDR3 totals 14 residues. CDR3 DNA (partial): TGTGCCAGCAGCTCACAGGGGATCGACGAGACC. It translates to CASSSQGIDET. The entire CDR3 is CASSSQGIDETQYF.

This clone was observed a handful of times. Read coverage stops 3 residues before the CDR3 terminus; the germline J gene supplies the remainder. The chain is built from TRBV2 and TRBJ2-2, with TRBD2 as a possible D gene (6 bases). Trimming took off 1 base at V and 6 bases at J, with 9 bases between the two ends. CDR1 and CDR2 from the germline V gene are SNHLY and FYNNEI. The CDR3 runs to 14 residues. CDR3 amino acids: CASSEVGGAGELFF. CDR3 bases read: TGTGCCAGCAGTGAAGTTGGCGGGGCCGGGGAG. Full variable domain (rest looked up from reference TRBV2 and TRBJ2-2): EPEVTQTPSHQVTQMGQEVILRCVPISNHLYFYWYRQILGQKVEFLVSFYNNEISEKSEIFDDQFSVERPDGSNFTLKIRSTKLEDSAMYFCASSEVGGAGELFFGEGSRLTVL.

This clone was detected only a few times. The read ends 3 residues shy of where the CDR3 ends; the end is completed using the germline J gene. The chain joins TRBV18 to TRBJ2-7; 10 bases line up with TRBD2. With V trimmed by 3 bases and J by 3 bases, 11 bases remained unmatched. Germline CDR1 and CDR2: KGHSH and LQKENI. There are 17 residues in the CDR3. CDR3 sequence: CASSPVTPAGGHYEQYF. The sequenced part of the CDR3 DNA is TGTGCCAGCTCACCGGTTACGCCAGCGGGAGGGCACTACGAG.

Concerning this clone: Read coverage stops 3 residues before the CDR3 terminus; the germline J gene supplies the remainder. The V call is TRBV19, the J call TRBJ2-1; D is unclear. The CDR3 consists of 18 residues. Germline values: CDR1 LNHDA, CDR2 SQIVND (reference sequence). V lost 1 base and J 4 bases, leaving 20 bases between the germline ends. This CDR3 is CASSIAPWLSTTYNEQFF. The CDR3 DNA, read in part, is TGTGCCAGTAGTATAGCCCCATGGCTGAGCACTACGTACAATGAG.

Only a few counts were recorded for this clone. Read coverage stops 3 residues before the CDR3 terminus; the germline J gene supplies the remainder. This chain joins TRBV7-2 and TRBJ1-2; TRBD1 matches 8 bases. Germline V CDR1 and CDR2: SGHTA, FQGNSA. The CDR3 loop spans 14 amino acids. The CDR3 bases that were read are TGTGCCAGCAGCTTAGCTGGACAGGGTGAGAGC. As protein: CASSLAGQGES. The entire CDR3 protein is CASSLAGQGESYTF.

As concerns this clone: The read halts 3 residues ahead of the CDR3 end, with the missing end drawn from the germline J gene. The chain links TRBV7-6 to TRBJ2-2, with 12 nucleotides matching TRBD2. The CDR3 has 15 residues. After removal of 8 bases from V and 7 bases from J, the junction contained 8 bases not matched to a gene. The germline gives CDR1 SGHVS, CDR2 FNYEAQ. CDR3 protein: CASGLAGFIGGELFF. The covered CDR3 bases are TGTGCCAGCGGACTAGCGGGATTTATAGGCGGGGAG. The full variable domain, its missing parts supplied by reference TRBV7-6 and TRBJ2-2, is GAGVSQSPRYKVTKRGQDVALRCDPISGHVSLYWYRQALGQGPEFLTYFNYEAQQDKSGLPNDRFSAERPEGSISTLTIQRTEQRDSAMYRCASGLAGFIGGELFFGEGSRLTVL.

This clone was recorded many times. The CDR3 end lies 3 residues beyond the end of the read and is filled in from the germline J gene. The rearrangement uses TRBV6-2 or TRBV6-3 and TRBJ1-5; no firm D call. The CDR3 totals 13 residues. Germline V gene sequence: CDR1 MNHEY, CDR2 SVGEGT. V dropped 2 bases and J dropped 7 bases, with 9 bases sitting between them. The CDR3 sequence: CASSYVGYQPQHF. CDR3 DNA (partial): TGTGCCAGCAGTTACGTCGGTTACCAGCCC.

There are many counts of this clone. The read terminates 3 residues before the CDR3 end, so the remaining end is supplied by the germline J gene. The rearrangement uses TRBV5-1 and TRBJ2-2, with 14 bases lining up with TRBD2. J lost 0 bases, V lost 4 bases, and 2 bases had no gene match. Germline V CDR1 and CDR2: SGHRS, YFSETQ. This CDR3 comprises 17 residues. The CDR3 spells CASSRLAGGSNTGELFF. Partial CDR3 DNA: TGCGCCAGCAGCCGACTAGCGGGAGGGTCGAACACCGGGGAG.

This clone was seen only a few times. An end of the junction does not agree with germline; a read error may underlie this. The CDR3 is cut off 3 residues early in the read; its end comes from the germline J gene. The chain links TRBV7-6 to TRBJ1-6; D may be TRBD1 (6 bases). Germline assignment: CDR1 SGHVS and CDR2 FNYEAQ. This CDR3 region has 16 residues. This CDR3 is CASSPQGSSYKSPLHF. Incomplete CDR3 DNA: TGTGCCAGCAGCCCTCAGGGGAGCTCCTATAAGTCACCC.

Comment on this clone: Read data end 3 residues before the CDR3 end; the end is taken from the germline J gene. The chain is built from TRBV10-3 and TRBJ2-7; 11 nucleotides match TRBD2. Trimming at V came to 10 bases and at J to 5 bases, leaving 10 bases not matched to a gene. CDR1 is ENHRY, CDR2 SYGVKD, per germline. CDR3 length equals 14 residues. CDR3 bases read: TGTGCCACCATGGTTACTAGCGGGAGCAACGAG. It translates to CATMVTSGSNE. The entire CDR3 reads CATMVTSGSNEQYF.